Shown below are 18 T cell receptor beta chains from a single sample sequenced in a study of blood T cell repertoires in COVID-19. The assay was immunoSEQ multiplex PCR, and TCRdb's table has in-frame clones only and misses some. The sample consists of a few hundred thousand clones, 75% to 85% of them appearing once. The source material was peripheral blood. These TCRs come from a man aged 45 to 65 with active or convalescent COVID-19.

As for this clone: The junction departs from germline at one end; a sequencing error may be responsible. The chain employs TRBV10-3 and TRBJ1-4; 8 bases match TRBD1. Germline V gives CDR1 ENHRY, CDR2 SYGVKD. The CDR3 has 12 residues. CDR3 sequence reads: CASTGQEDKKIF. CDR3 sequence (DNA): TGTGCCAGCACGGGACAGGAGGATAAGAAGATTTTT.

CDR3 bases: TGTGCCAGCAGCTTAGTATATGGCCGCACAGATACGCAGTATTTT. Translating it yields CASSLVYGRTDTQYF. The V call is TRBV11-2, the J call TRBJ2-3; D is undetermined. CDR3 size: 15 residues. Deletions cut 1 base from V and 1 base from J, with 9 bases between. Per germline, CDR1 SGHAT and CDR2 FQNNGV.

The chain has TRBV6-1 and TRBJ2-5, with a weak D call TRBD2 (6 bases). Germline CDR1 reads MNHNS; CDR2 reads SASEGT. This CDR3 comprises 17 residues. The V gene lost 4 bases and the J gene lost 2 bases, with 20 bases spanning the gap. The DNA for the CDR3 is TGTGCCAGCAGTGGTAGCGGTCTAGCGCCTCCACAAGAGACCCAGTACTTC. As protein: CASSGSGLAPPQETQYF.

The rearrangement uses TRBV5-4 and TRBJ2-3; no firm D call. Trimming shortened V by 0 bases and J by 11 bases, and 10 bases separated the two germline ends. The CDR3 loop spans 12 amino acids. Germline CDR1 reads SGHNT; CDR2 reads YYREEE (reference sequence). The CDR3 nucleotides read TGTGCCAGCAGCTTGGGGAGAGATGGGCAGTATTTT. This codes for CASSLGRDGQYF.

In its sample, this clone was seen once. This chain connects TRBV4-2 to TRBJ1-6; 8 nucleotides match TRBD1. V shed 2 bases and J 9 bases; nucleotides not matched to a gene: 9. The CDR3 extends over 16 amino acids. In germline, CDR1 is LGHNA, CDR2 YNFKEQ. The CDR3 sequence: CASSQRSGQAGSPLHF. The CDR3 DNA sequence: TGTGCCAGCAGCCAAAGGTCGGGACAGGCAGGTTCACCCCTCCACTTT.

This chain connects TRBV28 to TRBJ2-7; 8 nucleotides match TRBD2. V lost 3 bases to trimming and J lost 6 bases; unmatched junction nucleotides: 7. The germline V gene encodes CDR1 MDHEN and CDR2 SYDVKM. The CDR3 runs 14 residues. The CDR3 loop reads CASSFVAGTLEQYF. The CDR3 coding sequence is TGTGCCAGCAGTTTCGTAGCGGGAACCCTCGAGCAGTACTTC.

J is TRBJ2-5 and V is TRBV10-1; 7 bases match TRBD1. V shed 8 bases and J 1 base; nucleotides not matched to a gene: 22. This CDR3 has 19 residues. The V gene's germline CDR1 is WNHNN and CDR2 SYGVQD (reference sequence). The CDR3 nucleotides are TGCGCCAGCGGAAATCCGTTAACAGGGGCTGAGGGGTTCCAAGAGACCCAGTACTTC. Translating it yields CASGNPLTGAEGFQETQYF.

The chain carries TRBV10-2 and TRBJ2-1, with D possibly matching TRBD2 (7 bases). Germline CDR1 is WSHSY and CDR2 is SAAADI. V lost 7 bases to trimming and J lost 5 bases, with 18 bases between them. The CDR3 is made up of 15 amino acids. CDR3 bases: TGCGCCAGCACCAGAGGGGGGCTAGCGGACAATGAGCAGTTCTTC. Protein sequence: CASTRGGLADNEQFF.

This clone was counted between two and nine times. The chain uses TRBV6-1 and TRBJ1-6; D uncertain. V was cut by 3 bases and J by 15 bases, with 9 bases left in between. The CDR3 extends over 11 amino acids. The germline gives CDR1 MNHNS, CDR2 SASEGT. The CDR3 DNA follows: TGTGCCAGCAGTGACGGGTTCATCCTCCACTTT. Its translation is CASSDGFILHF.

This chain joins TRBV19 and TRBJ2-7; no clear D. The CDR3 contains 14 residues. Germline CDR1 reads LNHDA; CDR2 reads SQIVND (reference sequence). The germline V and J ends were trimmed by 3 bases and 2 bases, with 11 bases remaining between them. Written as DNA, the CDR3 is TGTGCCAGTAGTATTGCTTTTCCGGCCTACGAGCAGTACTTC. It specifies CASSIAFPAYEQYF.

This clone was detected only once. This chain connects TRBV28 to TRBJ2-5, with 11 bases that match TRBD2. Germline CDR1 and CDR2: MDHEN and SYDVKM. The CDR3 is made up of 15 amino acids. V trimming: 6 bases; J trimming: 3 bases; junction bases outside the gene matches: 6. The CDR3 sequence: CASSSPTSGKETQYF. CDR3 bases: TGTGCCAGCAGCAGCCCGACTAGCGGGAAAGAGACCCAGTACTTC.

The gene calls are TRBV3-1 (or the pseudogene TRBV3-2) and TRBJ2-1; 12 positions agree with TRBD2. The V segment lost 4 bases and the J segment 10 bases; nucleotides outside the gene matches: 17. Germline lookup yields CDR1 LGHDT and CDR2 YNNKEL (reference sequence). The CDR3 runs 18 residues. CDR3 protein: CASSLVPWTSGDGGEQFF. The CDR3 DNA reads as TGTGCCAGCAGCCTCGTCCCTTGGACTAGCGGGGACGGGGGGGAGCAGTTCTTC.

As DNA, the CDR3 is TGTGCCAGCAGCCGACAGTCCTACGAGCAGTACTTC. Translating gives CASSRQSYEQYF. The rearrangement links TRBV3-1 (or the pseudogene TRBV3-2) to TRBJ2-7, with D tentatively TRBD1 (5 bases). V was trimmed by 4 bases and J by 1 base, leaving 5 bases between them. The germline CDR1 and CDR2 sequences are LGHDT and YNNKEL (reference sequence). The CDR3 has 12 residues.

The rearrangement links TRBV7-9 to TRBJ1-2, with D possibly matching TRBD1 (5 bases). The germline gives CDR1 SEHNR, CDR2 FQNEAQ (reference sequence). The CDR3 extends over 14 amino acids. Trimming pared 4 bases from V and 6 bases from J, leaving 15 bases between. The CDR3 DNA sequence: TGTGCCAGCAGCTCCCCAGGGACTTATAATGGCTACACCTTC. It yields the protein CASSSPGTYNGYTF. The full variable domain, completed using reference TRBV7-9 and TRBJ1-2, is DTGVSQNPRHKITKRGQNVTFRCDPISEHNRLYWYRQTLGQGPEFLTYFQNEAQLEKSRLLSDRFSAERPKGSFSTLEIQRTEQGDSAMYLCASSSPGTYNGYTFGSGTRLTVV.

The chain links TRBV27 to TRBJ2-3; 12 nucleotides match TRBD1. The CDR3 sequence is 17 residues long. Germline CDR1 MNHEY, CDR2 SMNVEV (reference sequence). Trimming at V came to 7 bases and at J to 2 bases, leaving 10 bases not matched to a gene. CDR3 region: CASMRDRGLRPTDTQYF. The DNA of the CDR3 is TGTGCCAGCATGAGGGACAGGGGGCTCAGGCCCACAGATACGCAGTATTTT.

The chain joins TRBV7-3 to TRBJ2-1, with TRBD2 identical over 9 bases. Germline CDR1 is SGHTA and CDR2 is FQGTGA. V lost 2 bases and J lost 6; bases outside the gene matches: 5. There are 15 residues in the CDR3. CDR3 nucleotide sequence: TGTGCCAGCAGCTTAGGCGGGAGGGTGGGCAATGAGCAGTTCTTC. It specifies CASSLGGRVGNEQFF.

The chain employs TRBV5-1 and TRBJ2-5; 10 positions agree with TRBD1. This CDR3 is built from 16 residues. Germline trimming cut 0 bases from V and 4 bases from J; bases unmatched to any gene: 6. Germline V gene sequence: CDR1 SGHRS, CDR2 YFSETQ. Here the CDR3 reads CASSLGGQGEGETQYF. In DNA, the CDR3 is TGCGCCAGCAGCTTGGGCGGACAGGGGGAGGGAGAGACCCAGTACTTC.

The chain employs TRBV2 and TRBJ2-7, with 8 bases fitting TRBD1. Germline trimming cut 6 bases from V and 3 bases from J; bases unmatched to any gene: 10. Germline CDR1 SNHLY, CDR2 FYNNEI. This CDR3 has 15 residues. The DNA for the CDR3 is TGTGCCAGCAGCCTCGCGGACAGGGAGTACTACGAGCAGTACTTC. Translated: CASSLADREYYEQYF. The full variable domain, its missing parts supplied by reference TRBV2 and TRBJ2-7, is EPEVTQTPSHQVTQMGQEVILRCVPISNHLYFYWYRQILGQKVEFLVSFYNNEISEKSEIFDDQFSVERPDGSNFTLKIRSTKLEDSAMYFCASSLADREYYEQYFGPGTRLTVT.